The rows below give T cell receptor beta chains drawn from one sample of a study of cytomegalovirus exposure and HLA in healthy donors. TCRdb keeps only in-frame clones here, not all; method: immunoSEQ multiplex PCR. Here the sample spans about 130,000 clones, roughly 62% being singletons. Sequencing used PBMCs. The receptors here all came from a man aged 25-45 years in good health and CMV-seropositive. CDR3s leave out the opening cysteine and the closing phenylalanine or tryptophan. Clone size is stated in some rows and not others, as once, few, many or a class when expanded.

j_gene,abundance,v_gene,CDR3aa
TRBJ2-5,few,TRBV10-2,ASSGDRNSETQY
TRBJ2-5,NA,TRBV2,ASTSIMEQY
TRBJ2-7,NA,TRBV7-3,ASSAMTGGVGYEQY
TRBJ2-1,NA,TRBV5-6,ASSYQGGLYNEQF
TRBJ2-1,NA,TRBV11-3,ASSRLAGMGKNEQF
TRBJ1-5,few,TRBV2,ASSEGWGDQPQH
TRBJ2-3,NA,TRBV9,ASSPRADTQY
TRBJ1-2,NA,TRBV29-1,SVGTGGDGYT
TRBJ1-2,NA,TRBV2,ASSVNSGYT
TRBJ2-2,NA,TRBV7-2,ASSFPTSGGELF
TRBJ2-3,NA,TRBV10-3,AISESGTSGGGTDTQY
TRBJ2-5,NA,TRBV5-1,ASSWGTGGGETQY
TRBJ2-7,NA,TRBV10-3,AISSGQGKGYEQY
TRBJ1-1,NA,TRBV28,ASRSGTPEAF
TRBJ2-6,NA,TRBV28,ASSTGSGANVLT
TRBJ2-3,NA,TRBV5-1,ASRVDRGLDTQY
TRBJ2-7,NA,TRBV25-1,ASSEPSGSRGQY
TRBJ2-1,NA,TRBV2,ASSGSGRFSEQF
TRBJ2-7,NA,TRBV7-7,ASSLGPGSSYEQY
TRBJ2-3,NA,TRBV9,ASSVLVAGGGADTQY
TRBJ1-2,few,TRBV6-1,ASSESGYRGYGYT
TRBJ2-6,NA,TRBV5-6,ASSLGLSGANVLT
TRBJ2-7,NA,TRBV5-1,ASSHLNGGYEQY
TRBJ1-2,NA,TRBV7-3,ASSPSPGQGFHRGYT
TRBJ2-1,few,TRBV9,ASSVTRSYNEQF
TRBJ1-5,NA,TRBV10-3,AIGQDSNNQPQH
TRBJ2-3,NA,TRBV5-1,ASSFSQGDTQY
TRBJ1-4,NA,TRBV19,ASSVRDYNEKLF
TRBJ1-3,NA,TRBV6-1,ASIKTADRTIY